The clone carrying this TCR beta chain occurred a few times. The antigen is not known. CDR3 length equals 13 residues. V shed 1 base and J shed 4 bases, with 8 bases lying between them. Per the germline V gene, CDR1 is SGHRS and CDR2 is YFSETQ. This sample is part of a study of T cells after yellow fever vaccination. Findings and limits, study-wide: Relatively few clonotypes were ones that appeared in both CD4 and CD8 compartments. Booster sampling recovered most clones from primary vaccination (around 96% CD4, just over 85% CD8).

As TCR cDNA was made by 5'RACE template switching, a universal primer site and UMIs were added. TCRdb analysed the 5' RACE reads with MiXCR anew, one entry per CDR3 protein. In the table there are hundreds of thousands of distinct CDR3 sequences, around 12% of which are singletons. The starting material was CD4+ T cells sorted from PBMCs, obtained 15 days after the yellow fever booster vaccination. The TCR sequence derives from a man younger than 35 who received the YFV17D yellow fever vaccine. V usage is TRBV5-1 and J usage is TRBJ2-5, with D uncertain. The CDR3 coding sequence is TGCGCCAGCAGCTTGAGAAGCTCAGAGACCCAGTACTTC. It specifies CASSLRSSETQYF.